The clone carrying this T cell receptor beta chain was seen repeatedly, ten times or more. The target antigen is unknown. The sample comes from a study of response to subunit inactivated influenza vaccine. Study-level points and caveats: Each seasonal influenza vaccination recruits few new T cells, the authors suggested.

This CDR3 is 15 amino acids long. Germline CDR1 is LGHNA and CDR2 is YNFKEQ. Trimming at V came to 5 bases and at J to 5 bases, leaving 11 bases not matched to a gene. TCRdb processed the RT-PCR reads anew with MiXCR; each CDR3 protein has one entry. The sample lists around 540,000 distinct CDR3 sequences; approximately 10% were seen once. The input for sequencing was PBMCs from blood, taken on the day of vaccination. This sequence originates from a man aged 50-60 years who received an inactivated influenza vaccine. The chain has TRBV4-2 and TRBJ2-5; 7 bases match TRBD2. CDR3 nucleotides: TGTGCCAGCAGCAGTGCGAGCGGGGTCGCGGAGACCCAGTACTTC. Encoded protein: CASSSASGVAETQYF.